This record covers a single T cell receptor beta chain. Its specificity is not known. These data originate in a study of a mutant IDH1 vaccine in newly diagnosed glioma. About the research overall: Commencement of vaccination occurred 4-6 weeks following radiotherapy alone, or concurrently with temozolomide cycles. Of treated patients, approximately 60% were men and about 38% women, averaging about 37 years. Previous care, which was radiotherapy, temozolomide, or both, most often involved both.

General study points: Variations in leading peripheral T cell clonotypes appeared to have no connection with pseudoprogression.

TCRdb's copy holds only in-frame clones and misses some; the assay was immunoSEQ multiplex PCR. The sample lists 40,000 or so clones; about 83% were seen once. As to time point: week 11, during vaccination. What each vaccine dose contained was 300 ug of mutant IDH1 20-mer peptide, accompanied by topical imiquimod. The trim removed 3 bases at V and 0 bases at J, leaving 4 bases unmatched. CDR1 and CDR2 (germline): MDHEN, SYDVKM. This CDR3 contains 15 residues. Source: PBMCs, taken from a glioma patient whose treatment included an IDH1 peptide vaccine. The sequence came from a man aged 40-50 years with glioma. The V call is TRBV28, the J call TRBJ2-7, with 8 bases fitting TRBD2. In DNA, the CDR3 is TGTGCCAGCAGTTTTCCAGCGGGAGCCTCCTACGAGCAGTACTTC. Translation: CASSFPAGASYEQYF.